This T cell receptor beta chain is drawn from a study of regulatory T cells in long-lasting Graves disease. Combining iRepertoire HTBI primers with Arm-PCR of CDR3 regions, the authors built TCR beta libraries. One entry per CDR3 protein, called by TCRdb with MiXCR from the multiplex PCR reads. The sample yields 410,000 or so distinct CDR3 sequences, approximately 15% seen once. V shed 3 bases and J shed 5 bases, with 16 bases lying between them. CDR3 length equals 16 residues. Germline V lookup: CDR1 LGHDT, CDR2 YNNKEL (reference sequence). Time point noted: newly diagnosed GD, antithyroid drugs for less than 3 months. Extracted RNA from PBMCs served as the source of the TCR library. These data are also associated with another study on T cells in Graves' hyperthyroidism and ophthalmopathy.

J is TRBJ2-2 and V is TRBV3-1, with unresolved D. The clonotype comes from a woman under 40 with Graves disease. Sequenced here: peripheral blood mononuclear cells (PBMCs), sampled at new diagnosis, from a patient treated with antithyroid drugs. Here the CDR3 reads CASSHQRPIKTGELFF. As DNA, the CDR3 is TGTGCCAGCAGCCACCAAAGACCGATTAAAACCGGGGAGCTGTTTTTT. The variable domain in full, with the rest retrieved from reference TRBV3-1 and TRBJ2-2, is DTAVSQTPKYLVTQMGNDKSIKCEQNLGHDTMYWYKQDSKKFLKIMFSYNNKELIINETVPNRFSPKSPDKAHLNLHINSLELGDSAVYFCASSHQRPIKTGELFFGEGSRLTVL.